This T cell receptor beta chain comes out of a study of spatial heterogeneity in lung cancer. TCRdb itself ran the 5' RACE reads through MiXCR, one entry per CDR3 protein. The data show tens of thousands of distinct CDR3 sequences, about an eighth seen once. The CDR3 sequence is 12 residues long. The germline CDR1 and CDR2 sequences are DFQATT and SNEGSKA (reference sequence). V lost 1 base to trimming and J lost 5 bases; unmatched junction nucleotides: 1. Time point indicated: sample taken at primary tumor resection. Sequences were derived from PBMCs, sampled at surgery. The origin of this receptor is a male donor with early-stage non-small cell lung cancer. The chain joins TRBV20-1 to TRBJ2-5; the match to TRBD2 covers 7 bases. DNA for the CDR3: TGCAGTGCTAGAGTACTAGCGGAGACCCAGTACTTC. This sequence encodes CSARVLAETQYF.